This T cell receptor (beta chain) was sequenced in a study of cytomegalovirus exposure and HLA in healthy donors. Researchers ran the PCR with 60 Vbeta and 13 Jbeta primers. Assay used: immunoSEQ multiplex PCR; TCRdb lists only in-frame clones, some missing. Altogether about 160,000 clones are present, 65% to 85% being singletons, with the ten largest covering 7% to 7.5%. The CDR3 consists of 11 residues. Germline values: CDR1 MGHDK, CDR2 SYGVNS. Trimming took 5 bases from V and 5 from J, leaving 6 bases between them. What was sequenced was PBMCs. The receptor's source is a middle-aged man in good health and CMV-seropositive. The rearrangement uses TRBV25-1 and TRBJ2-5; D may be TRBD1 (6 bases). The CDR3 here is CASSRGETQYF. As DNA, the CDR3 is TGTGCCAGCAGTAGGGGGGAGACCCAGTACTTC.